The TCR beta chain described here comes from a study of blood T cell repertoires in COVID-19. Study-wide background: Samples of COVID-19 (acute and convalescent) were obtained from the United States, Italy and Spain.

Original analysis: Amplification of reference gene primers was used by the study to estimate nucleated cell counts. Data came from immunoSEQ multiplex PCR; TCRdb stores just in-frame clones and leaves some out. V, J and clone size derive from that table, while D and trimming were established from the DNA sequence. The data show 300,000 to 350,000 clones, about nine tenths seen once. During active infection, Seattle patients enrolled and were then monitored through disease. The CDR3 has 15 residues. Looked up from germline, CDR1 is KGHSH and CDR2 is LQKENI. Remarks on this clone: At one of its ends the junction is not consistent with the germline gene, which may arise from a read error.

The sequence was obtained from a young man with COVID-19, enrolled during active disease. The gene calls are TRBV18 and TRBJ2-1; the match to TRBD1 covers 7 bases. The sequenced material came from peripheral blood. The CDR3 here is CASSPPRGGYDEQFF. CDR3 coding DNA: TGTGCCAGCTCACCACCTAGAGGGGGCTACGATGAGCAGTTCTTC.